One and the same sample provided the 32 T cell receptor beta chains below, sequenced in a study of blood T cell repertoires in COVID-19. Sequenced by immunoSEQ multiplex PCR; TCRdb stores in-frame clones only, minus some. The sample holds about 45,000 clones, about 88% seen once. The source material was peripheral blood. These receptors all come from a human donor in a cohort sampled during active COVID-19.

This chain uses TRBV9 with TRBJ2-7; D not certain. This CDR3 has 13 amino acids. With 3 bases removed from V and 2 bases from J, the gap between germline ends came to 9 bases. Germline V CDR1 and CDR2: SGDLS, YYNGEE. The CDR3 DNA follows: TGTGCCAGCAGCGGGGCCAAACCCTACGAGCAGTACTTC. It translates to CASSGAKPYEQYF.

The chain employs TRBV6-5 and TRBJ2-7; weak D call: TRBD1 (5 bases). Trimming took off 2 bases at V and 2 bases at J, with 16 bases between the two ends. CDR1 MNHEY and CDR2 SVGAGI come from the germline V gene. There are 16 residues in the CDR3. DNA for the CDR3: TGTGCCAGCAGTTACACCGTAGGGCAGGGTCCCTACGAGCAGTACTTC. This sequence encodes CASSYTVGQGPYEQYF.

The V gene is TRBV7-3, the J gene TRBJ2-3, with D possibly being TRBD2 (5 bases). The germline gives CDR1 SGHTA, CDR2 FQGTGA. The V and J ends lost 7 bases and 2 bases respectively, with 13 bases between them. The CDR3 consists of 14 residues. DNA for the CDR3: TGTGCCAGCAAATCCGGCGGGTACACAGATACGCAGTATTTT. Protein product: CASKSGGYTDTQYF. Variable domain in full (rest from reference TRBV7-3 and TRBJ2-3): GAGVSQTPSNKVTEKGKYVELRCDPISGHTALYWYRQSLGQGPEFLIYFQGTGAADDSGLPNDRFFAVRPEGSVSTLKIQRTERGDSAVYLCASKSGGYTDTQYFGPGTRLTVL.

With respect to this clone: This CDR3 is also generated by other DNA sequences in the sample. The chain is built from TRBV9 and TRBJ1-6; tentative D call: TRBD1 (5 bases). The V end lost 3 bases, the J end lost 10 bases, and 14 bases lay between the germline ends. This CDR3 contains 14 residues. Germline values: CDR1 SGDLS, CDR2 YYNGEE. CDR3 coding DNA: TGTGCCAGCAGCGCAATTGACAGCCCGTCACCCCTCCACTTT. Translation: CASSAIDSPSPLHF.

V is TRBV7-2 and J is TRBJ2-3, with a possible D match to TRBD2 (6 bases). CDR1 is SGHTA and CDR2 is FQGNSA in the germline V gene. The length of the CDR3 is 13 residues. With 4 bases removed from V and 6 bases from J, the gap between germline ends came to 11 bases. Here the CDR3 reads CASSSPGRDTQYF. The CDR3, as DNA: TGTGCCAGCAGCTCACCGGGGAGGGATACGCAGTATTTT.

In nucleotides, the CDR3 is TGTGCCAGTAGTATAGGGAGGGGACTCTTCAATGAAAAACTGTTTTTT. Its translation: CASSIGRGLFNEKLFF. V usage is TRBV19 and J usage is TRBJ1-4; the D gene is possibly TRBD1 (5 bases). This CDR3 is 16 amino acids long. Deletions cut 1 base from V and 5 bases from J, with 14 bases between. Looked up from germline, CDR1 is LNHDA and CDR2 is SQIVND (reference sequence).

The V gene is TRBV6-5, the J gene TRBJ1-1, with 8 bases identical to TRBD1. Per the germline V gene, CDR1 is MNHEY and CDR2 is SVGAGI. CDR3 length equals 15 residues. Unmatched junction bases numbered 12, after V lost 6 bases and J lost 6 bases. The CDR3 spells CASSRTGPYHAEAFF. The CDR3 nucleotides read TGTGCCAGCAGCCGGACAGGGCCCTACCACGCTGAAGCTTTCTTT.

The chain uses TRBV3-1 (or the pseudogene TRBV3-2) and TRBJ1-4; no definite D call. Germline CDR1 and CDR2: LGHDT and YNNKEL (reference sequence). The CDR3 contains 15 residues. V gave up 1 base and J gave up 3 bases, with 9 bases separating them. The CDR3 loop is CASSQVELSNEKLFF. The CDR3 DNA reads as TGTGCCAGCAGCCAAGTGGAACTATCTAATGAAAAACTGTTTTTT.

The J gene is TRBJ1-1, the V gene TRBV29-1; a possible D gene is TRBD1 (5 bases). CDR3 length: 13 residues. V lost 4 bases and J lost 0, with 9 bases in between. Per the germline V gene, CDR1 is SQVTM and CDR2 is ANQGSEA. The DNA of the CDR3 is TGCAGCGTTGTCCAGGGCTTGAACACTGAAGCTTTCTTT. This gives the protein CSVVQGLNTEAFF.

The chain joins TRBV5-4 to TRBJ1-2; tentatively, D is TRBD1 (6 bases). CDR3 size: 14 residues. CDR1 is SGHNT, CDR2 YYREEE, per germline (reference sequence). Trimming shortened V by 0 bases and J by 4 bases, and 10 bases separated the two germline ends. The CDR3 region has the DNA TGTGCCAGCAGCTTGGTTGCGGACAGCTATGGCTACACCTTC. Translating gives CASSLVADSYGYTF. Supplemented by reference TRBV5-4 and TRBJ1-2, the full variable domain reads ETGVTQSPTHLIKTRGQQVTLRCSSQSGHNTVSWYQQALGQGPQFIFQYYREEENGRGNFPPRFSGLQFPNYSSELNVNALELDDSALYLCASSLVADSYGYTFGSGTRLTVV.

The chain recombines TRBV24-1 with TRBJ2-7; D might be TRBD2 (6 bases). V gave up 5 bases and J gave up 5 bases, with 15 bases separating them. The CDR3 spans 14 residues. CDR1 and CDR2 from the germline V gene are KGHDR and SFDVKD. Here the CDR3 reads CATSAGDFRDEQYF. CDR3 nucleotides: TGTGCCACCAGTGCTGGGGACTTCCGGGACGAGCAGTACTTC.

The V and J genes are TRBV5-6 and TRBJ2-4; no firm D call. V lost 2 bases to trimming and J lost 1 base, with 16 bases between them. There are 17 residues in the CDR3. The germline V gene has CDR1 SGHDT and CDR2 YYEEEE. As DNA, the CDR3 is TGTGCCAGCAGCTTCAAGCCCCGACAAGGCGCCAAAAACATTCAGTACTTC. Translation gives CASSFKPRQGAKNIQYF.

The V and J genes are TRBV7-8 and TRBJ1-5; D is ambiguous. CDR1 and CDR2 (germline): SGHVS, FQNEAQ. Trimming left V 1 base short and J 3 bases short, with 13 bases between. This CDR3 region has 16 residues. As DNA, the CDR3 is TGTGCCAGCAGCTTAGAGGATCAGGTCGTCAATCAGCCCCAGCATTTT. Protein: CASSLEDQVVNQPQHF.

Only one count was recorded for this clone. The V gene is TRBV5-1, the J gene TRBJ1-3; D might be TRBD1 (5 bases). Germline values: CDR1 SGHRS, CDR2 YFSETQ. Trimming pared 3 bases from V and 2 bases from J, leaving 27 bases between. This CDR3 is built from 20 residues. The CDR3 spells CASSSEVGGVPGLTGNTIYF. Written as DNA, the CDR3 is TGCGCCAGCAGCTCCGAAGTTGGGGGGGTCCCCGGGTTAACTGGAAACACCATATATTTT.

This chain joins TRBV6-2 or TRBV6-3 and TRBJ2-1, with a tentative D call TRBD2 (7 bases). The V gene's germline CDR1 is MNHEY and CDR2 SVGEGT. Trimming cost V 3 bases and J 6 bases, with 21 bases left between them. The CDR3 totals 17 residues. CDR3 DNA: TGTGCCAGCAGTTATGTTGGGTGGGGGGGCGTGTCCAATGAGCAGTTCTTC. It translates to CASSYVGWGGVSNEQFF.

CDR3 sequence (DNA): TGCGCCAGCAGCTTGGATCCAGGCGGCTACACCTTC. Translated: CASSLDPGGYTF. The rearrangement uses TRBV5-1 and TRBJ1-2; D gene uncertain. Trimming cost V 0 bases and J 8 bases, with 8 bases left between them. Germline loops: CDR1 SGHRS, CDR2 YFSETQ. This CDR3 is built from 12 residues.

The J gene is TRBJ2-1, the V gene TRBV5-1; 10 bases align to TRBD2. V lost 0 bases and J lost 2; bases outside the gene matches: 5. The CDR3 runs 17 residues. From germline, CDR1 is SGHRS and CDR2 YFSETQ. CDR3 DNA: TGCGCCAGCAGCTTGGGCATAAGCGGGGGGGCCTACAATGAGCAGTTCTTC. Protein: CASSLGISGGAYNEQFF.

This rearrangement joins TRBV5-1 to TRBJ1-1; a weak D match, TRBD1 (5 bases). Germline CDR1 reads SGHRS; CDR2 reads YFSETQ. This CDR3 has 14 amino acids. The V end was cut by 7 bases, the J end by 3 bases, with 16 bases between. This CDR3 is CASRTQLADTEAFF. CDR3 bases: TGCGCCAGCCGGACACAACTAGCAGACACTGAAGCTTTCTTT. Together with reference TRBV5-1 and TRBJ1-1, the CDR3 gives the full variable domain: KAGVTQTPRYLIKTRGQQVTLSCSPISGHRSVSWYQQTPGQGLQFLFEYFSETQRNKGNFPGRFSGRQFSNSRSEMNVSTLELGDSALYLCASRTQLADTEAFFGQGTRLTVV.

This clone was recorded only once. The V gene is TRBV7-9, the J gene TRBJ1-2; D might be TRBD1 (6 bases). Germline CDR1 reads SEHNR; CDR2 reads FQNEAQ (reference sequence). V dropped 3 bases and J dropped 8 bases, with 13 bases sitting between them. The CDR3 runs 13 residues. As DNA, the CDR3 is TGTGCCAGCAGCTTTAATGGACAGCGGGGCTACACCTTC. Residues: CASSFNGQRGYTF.

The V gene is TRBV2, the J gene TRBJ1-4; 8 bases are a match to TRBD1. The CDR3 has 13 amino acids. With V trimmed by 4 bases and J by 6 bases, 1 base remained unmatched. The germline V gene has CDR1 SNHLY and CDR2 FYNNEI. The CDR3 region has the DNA TGTGCCAGCAGTGCGGACAGGGATGAAAAACTGTTTTTT. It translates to CASSADRDEKLFF.

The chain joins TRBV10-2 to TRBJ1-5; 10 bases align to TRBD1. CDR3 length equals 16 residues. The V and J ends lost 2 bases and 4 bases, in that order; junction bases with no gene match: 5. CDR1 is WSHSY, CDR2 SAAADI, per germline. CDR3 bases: TGCGCCAGCAGTGAGGGGACAGGGGTTTTAAATCAGCCCCAGCATTTT. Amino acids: CASSEGTGVLNQPQHF.

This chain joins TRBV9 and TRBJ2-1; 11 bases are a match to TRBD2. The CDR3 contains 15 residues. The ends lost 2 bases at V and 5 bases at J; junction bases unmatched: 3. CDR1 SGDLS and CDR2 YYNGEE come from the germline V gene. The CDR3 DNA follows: TGTGCCAGCAGCGTTAGCGGGGGGGTCAACAATGAGCAGTTCTTC. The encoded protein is CASSVSGGVNNEQFF.

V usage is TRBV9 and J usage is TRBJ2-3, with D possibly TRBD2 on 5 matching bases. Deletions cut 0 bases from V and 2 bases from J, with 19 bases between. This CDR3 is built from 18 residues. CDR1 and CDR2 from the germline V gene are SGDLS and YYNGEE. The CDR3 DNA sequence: TGTGCCAGCAGCGTAGGGCCTGCAAGTGCGCGGGCCACAGATACGCAGTATTTT. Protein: CASSVGPASARATDTQYF.

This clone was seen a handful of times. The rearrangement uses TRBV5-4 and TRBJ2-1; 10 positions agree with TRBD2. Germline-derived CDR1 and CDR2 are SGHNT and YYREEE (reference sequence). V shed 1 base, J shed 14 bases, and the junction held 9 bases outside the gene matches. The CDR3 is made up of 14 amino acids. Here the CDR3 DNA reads TGTGCCAGCAGCTTGCGCCTAGCGGGGGCGGGGGAGTTCTTC. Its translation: CASSLRLAGAGEFF.

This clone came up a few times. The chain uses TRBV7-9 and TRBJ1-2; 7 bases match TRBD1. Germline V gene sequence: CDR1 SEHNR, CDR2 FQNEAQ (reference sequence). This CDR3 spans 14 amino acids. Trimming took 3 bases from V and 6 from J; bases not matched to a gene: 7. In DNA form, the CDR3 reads TGTGCCAGCAGCTTTGGACAGGTCGGCGATGGCTACACCTTC. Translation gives CASSFGQVGDGYTF.

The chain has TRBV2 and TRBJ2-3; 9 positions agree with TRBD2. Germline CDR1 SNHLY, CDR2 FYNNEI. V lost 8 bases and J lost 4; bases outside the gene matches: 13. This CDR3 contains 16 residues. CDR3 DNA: TGTGCCAGCCAGGCTAGCGGGGACCCCCCCGCAGATACGCAGTATTTT. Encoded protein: CASQASGDPPADTQYF.

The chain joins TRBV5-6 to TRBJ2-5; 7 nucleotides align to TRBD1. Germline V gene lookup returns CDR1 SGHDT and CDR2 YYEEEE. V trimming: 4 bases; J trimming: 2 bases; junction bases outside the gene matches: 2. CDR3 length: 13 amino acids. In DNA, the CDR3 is TGTGCCAGCAGCCTGGGACAGCAAGAGACCCAGTACTTC. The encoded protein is CASSLGQQETQYF.

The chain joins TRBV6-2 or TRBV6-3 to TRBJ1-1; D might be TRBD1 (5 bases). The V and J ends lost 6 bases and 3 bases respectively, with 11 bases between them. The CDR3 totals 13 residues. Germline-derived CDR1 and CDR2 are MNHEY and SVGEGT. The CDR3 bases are TGTGCCAGCAGCTGGGGCCGTTACACTGAAGCTTTCTTT. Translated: CASSWGRYTEAFF.

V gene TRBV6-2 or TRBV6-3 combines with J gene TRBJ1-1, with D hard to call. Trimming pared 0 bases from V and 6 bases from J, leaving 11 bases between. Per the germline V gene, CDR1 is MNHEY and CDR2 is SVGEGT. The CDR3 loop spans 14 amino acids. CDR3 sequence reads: CASSYSISGSEAFF. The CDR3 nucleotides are TGTGCCAGCAGTTACTCGATTTCCGGTTCTGAAGCTTTCTTT.

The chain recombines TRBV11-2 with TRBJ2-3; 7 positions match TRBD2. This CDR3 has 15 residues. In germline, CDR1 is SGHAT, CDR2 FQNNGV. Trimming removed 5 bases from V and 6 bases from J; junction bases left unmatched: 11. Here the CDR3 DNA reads TGTGCCAGCAGCCCAGGGACTAAGTTTGGGGATACGCAGTATTTT. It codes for CASSPGTKFGDTQYF.

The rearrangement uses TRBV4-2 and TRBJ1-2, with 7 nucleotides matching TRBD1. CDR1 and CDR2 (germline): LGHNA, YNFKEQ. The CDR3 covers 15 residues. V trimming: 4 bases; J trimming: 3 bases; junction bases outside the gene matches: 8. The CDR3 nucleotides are TGTGCCAGCAGCCCAAGACAGGGAGTGGACTATGGCTACACCTTC. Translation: CASSPRQGVDYGYTF.

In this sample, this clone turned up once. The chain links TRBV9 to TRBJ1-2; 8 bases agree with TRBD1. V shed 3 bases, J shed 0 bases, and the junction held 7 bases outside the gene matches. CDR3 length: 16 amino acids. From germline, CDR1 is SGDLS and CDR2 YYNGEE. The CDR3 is CASSAARQGTNYGYTF. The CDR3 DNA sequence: TGTGCCAGCAGCGCAGCGAGACAGGGGACTAACTATGGCTACACCTTC. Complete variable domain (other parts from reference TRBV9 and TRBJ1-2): DSGVTQTPKHLITATGQRVTLRCSPRSGDLSVYWYQQSLDQGLQFLIQYYNGEERAKGNILERFSAQQFPDLHSELNLSSLELGDSALYFCASSAARQGTNYGYTFGSGTRLTVV.